Shown below are 29 T cell receptor beta chains from a single sample sequenced in a study of T cell clonality in common variable immunodeficiency. Some clones are missing from TCRdb's copy, which holds only in-frame ones; the method was immunoSEQ multiplex PCR. The record shows 52,000 or so clones for this sample, with no singletons present. Sequences were obtained from peripheral blood mononuclear cells. Receptors originate from a person aged 18 to 75 in good health.

In regard to this clone: Read coverage stops 3 residues before the CDR3 terminus; the germline J gene supplies the remainder. This rearrangement joins TRBV6-2 or TRBV6-3 to TRBJ1-2; D is uncertain. This CDR3 has 14 residues. CDR1 MNHEY and CDR2 SVGEGT come from the germline V gene. The CDR3 reads CASSYSLGSYDYTF. The DNA read from the CDR3 is TGTGCCAGCAGTTACTCGCTCGGGTCCTACGAC.

Many counts were recorded for this clone. The junction shows a germline mismatch at one end, possibly a read error. The CDR3 goes on 3 residues after the read ends, and that part is filled in from the germline J gene. This sequence joins TRBV13 and TRBJ1-4; D not resolved. Per the germline V gene, CDR1 is PRHDT and CDR2 is FYEKMQ (reference sequence). The CDR3 is made up of 12 amino acids. The sequenced CDR3 bases are TGTGCCAGCAGCTCACCTAACGAAAAA. Translation: CASSSPNEK. The whole CDR3 sequence reads CASSSPNEKLFF.

This clone was found many times. The observed sequence ends 3 residues before the CDR3 terminus, with the missing tail filled in from the germline J gene. This sample also contains other DNA sequences that code for the same CDR3. This rearrangement joins TRBV19 to TRBJ1-3, with 8 nucleotides matching TRBD1. Germline CDR1 LNHDA, CDR2 SQIVND (reference sequence). This CDR3 is built from 16 residues. V was clipped by 5 bases and J by 3 bases; unmatched bases: 9. The DNA read from the CDR3 is TGTGCCAGTAGTCCCTTTCAGGGGGCCAGTGGAAACACC. Protein product: CASSPFQGASGNT. The entire CDR3 protein is CASSPFQGASGNTIYF.

In its sample, this clone was seen many times. The CDR3 loop reads CSAGNLAGGDYNDYTF. CDR3 DNA, as far as it was read: TGCAGTGCTGGGAATTTAGCGGGAGGGGACTACAATGAC. The genes are TRBV20-1 and TRBJ1-2; tentative D call: TRBD1 (5 bases). The read terminates 3 residues ahead of where the CDR3 ends, so the germline J gene completes it. CDR3 length: 16 amino acids. CDR1 is DFQATT, CDR2 SNEGSKA, per germline (reference sequence).

This clone was detected ten times or more. The sequenced fragment ends 3 residues before the CDR3 boundary, so the rest is inferred from the germline J gene. This sequence joins TRBV28 and TRBJ1-3; TRBD1 is a possible D gene (5 bases). CDR1 and CDR2 from the germline V gene are MDHEN and SYDVKM. V was pared by 5 bases and J by 1 base, with 15 bases between. This CDR3 contains 16 residues. Partial CDR3 DNA: TGTGCCAGCAGTCCAACCGGGGGAAGGTCTGGAAACACC. Translation gives CASSPTGGRSGNT. The CDR3 reads in full as CASSPTGGRSGNTIYF.

This clone was seen at least ten times. The CDR3 end lies 3 residues beyond the end of the read and is filled in from the germline J gene. The chain uses TRBV2 and TRBJ1-5; TRBD1 matches 8 bases. CDR1 SNHLY and CDR2 FYNNEI come from the germline V gene. Trimming cost V 4 bases and J 5 bases; bases outside gene matches: 7. The CDR3 is 15 amino acids. CDR3 region: CASSVGGQGYQPQHF. The part of the CDR3 DNA that was read is TGTGCCAGCAGTGTGGGTGGACAGGGCTATCAGCCC.

This clone was recorded many times. The read falls 3 residues short of the CDR3 end, and the missing part is taken from the germline J gene. V and J are TRBV7-2 and TRBJ2-3; D gene uncertain. The CDR3 consists of 13 residues. V was pared by 2 bases and J by 4 bases, with 7 bases between. Germline CDR1 is SGHTA and CDR2 is FQGNSA. This chain's CDR3 is CASSLRQADTQYF. CDR3 DNA (partial): TGTGCCAGCAGCTTACGGCAGGCAGATACG.

The sample holds many counts of this clone. With the read ending 3 residues before the CDR3 end, the germline J gene is used to fill in that end. The rearrangement uses TRBV6-2 or TRBV6-3 and TRBJ1-2; TRBD1 matches at 8 bases. Germline CDR1 reads MNHEY; CDR2 reads SVGEGT. The V segment lost 2 bases and the J segment 4 bases; nucleotides outside the gene matches: 9. This CDR3 spans 16 amino acids. The CDR3: CASSYAKTGAVYGYTF. CDR3 DNA, as far as it was read: TGTGCCAGCAGTTACGCCAAGACAGGGGCGGTCTATGGC.

This clone was detected many times. The read falls 3 residues short of the CDR3 end, and the missing part is taken from the germline J gene. The J gene is TRBJ2-3, the V gene TRBV27, with D unresolved. CDR3 size: 12 residues. The V and J ends lost 8 bases and 4 bases respectively, with 10 bases between them. Germline CDR1 and CDR2: MNHEY and SMNVEV (reference sequence). The CDR3 loop is CASGFSPDTQYF. The CDR3 DNA, read in part, is TGTGCCAGCGGCTTCAGTCCAGATACG.

This clone showed up many times. Read data end 3 residues before the CDR3 end; the end is taken from the germline J gene. The chain combines TRBV7-2 with TRBJ1-4; D gene unclear. CDR3 length: 14 amino acids. The V and J ends lost 5 bases and 10 bases respectively, with 17 bases between them. Germline values: CDR1 SGHTA, CDR2 FQGNSA. Partial CDR3 DNA: TGTGCCAGCAGCGACGGGTCCCCCGTTGGAAAA. This gives the protein CASSDGSPVGK. The entire CDR3 protein reads CASSDGSPVGKLFF.

Ten or more counts support this clone. The CDR3 end is not reached by the read, which stops 3 residues before it; the germline J gene fills it in. V is TRBV7-9 and J is TRBJ2-7; 8 positions match TRBD1. Germline CDR1 reads SEHNR; CDR2 reads FQNEAQ (reference sequence). Losses at the gene ends were 3 bases for V and 3 bases for J; bases not matched to a gene: 7. This CDR3 has 15 amino acids. Partial CDR3 DNA: TGTGCCAGCAGCTTTGGACAGGGTCTTAACTACGAG. It specifies CASSFGQGLNYE. The full CDR3 protein reads CASSFGQGLNYEQYF.

This clone occurred many times. The part of the CDR3 DNA that was read is TGTGCCAGCAGCTTCCCGGGGTCCTACGAG. Its protein is CASSFPGSYE. The whole CDR3 region reads CASSFPGSYEQYF. The rearrangement joins TRBV7-9 to TRBJ2-7; D is perhaps TRBD2 (5 bases). The read is 3 residues too short to cover the CDR3 end, so that end is filled in from the germline J gene. The ends were cut back, 3 bases at V and 1 base at J, with 7 bases in the middle. CDR1 SEHNR and CDR2 FQNEAQ come from the germline V gene (reference sequence). The CDR3 contains 13 residues.

This clone was seen at least ten times. The CDR3 is cut off 3 residues early in the read; its end comes from the germline J gene. V and J are TRBV19 and TRBJ1-2; D gene ambiguous. V lost 3 bases and J lost 4, with 12 bases in between. Germline V gene lookup returns CDR1 LNHDA and CDR2 SQIVND (reference sequence). This CDR3 is built from 14 residues. The CDR3 sequence is CASSILLRGYGYTF. The CDR3 DNA, read in part, is TGTGCCAGTAGTATCCTCCTCCGGGGCTATGGC.

This clone came up many times. With the read ending 3 residues before the CDR3 end, the germline J gene is used to fill in that end. V and J are TRBV5-4 and TRBJ1-1, with D possibly being TRBD1 (5 bases). The CDR3 has 13 amino acids. CDR1 is SGHNT, CDR2 YYREEE, per germline (reference sequence). The ends were cut back, 6 bases at V and 4 bases at J, with 13 bases in the middle. The covered CDR3 bases are TGTGCCAGCAATAAGAACGGGGGCACTGAA. It specifies CASNKNGGTE. The full CDR3 protein reads CASNKNGGTEAFF.

This clone was seen a few times. Read data end 3 residues before the CDR3 end; the end is taken from the germline J gene. V is TRBV7-2 and J is TRBJ2-3; 8 bases align to TRBD1. Per germline, CDR1 SGHTA and CDR2 FQGNSA. This CDR3 has 14 residues. Partial CDR3 DNA: TGTGCCAGCAGCCCCGGGACAGGTGGGGAGACG. Translation gives CASSPGTGGET. The entire CDR3 reads CASSPGTGGETQYF.

The table lists this clone with many counts. The read gets to within 3 residues of the CDR3 end, and the germline J gene fills in the rest. The J gene is TRBJ2-2, the V gene TRBV7-2; TRBD2 matches 7 bases. The J segment lost 5 bases and the V segment lost 5 bases, leaving 8 bases of the junction unmatched. The CDR3 has 15 amino acids. CDR1 SGHTA and CDR2 FQGNSA come from the germline V gene. The CDR3 spells CASSLGGGRTGELFF. The covered CDR3 bases are TGTGCCAGCAGCCTGGGCGGGGGAAGGACCGGGGAG.

This clone was detected ten times or more. The read falls 3 residues short of the CDR3 end, and the missing part is taken from the germline J gene. The genes are TRBV6-1 and TRBJ1-1; 8 positions match TRBD1. V was pared by 2 bases and J by 4 bases, with 3 bases of the junction left unmatched. Germline lookup yields CDR1 MNHNS and CDR2 SASEGT. CDR3 length: 14 residues. CDR3 bases read: TGTGCCAGCAGTGAACAGGGGGCGGGCACTGAA. Its translation: CASSEQGAGTE. From start to end, the CDR3 is CASSEQGAGTEAFF.

Many counts were recorded for this clone. The junction does not match germline at one end; this may be a read error. Read sequence stops 3 residues before the CDR3 end, and the germline J gene provides the missing end. This chain connects TRBV4-2 to TRBJ1-2, with 8 bases that match TRBD1. Germline CDR1 and CDR2: LGHNA and YNFKEQ. The CDR3 is 14 residues long. The CDR3: CASSQVQGDYGYTF. CDR3 DNA (partial): TGCGCCAGCAGCCAAGTACAGGGGGACTATGGC.

This clone was detected many times. The read terminates 3 residues ahead of where the CDR3 ends, so the germline J gene completes it. The rearrangement uses TRBV20-1 and TRBJ2-7, with 7 bases lining up with TRBD2. There are 13 residues in the CDR3. The V and J ends lost 1 base and 0 bases, in that order; junction bases with no gene match: 0. Germline V gene lookup returns CDR1 DFQATT and CDR2 SNEGSKA (reference sequence). The part of the CDR3 DNA that was read is TGCAGTGCTAGAGGCGGGAGCTCCTACGAG. Translating gives CSARGGSSYE. The whole CDR3 protein reads CSARGGSSYEQYF.

This clone was seen ten or more times. The read ends 3 residues before the CDR3 terminus; that terminus is restored from the germline J gene. The chain joins TRBV5-1 to TRBJ2-1, with 7 nucleotides matching TRBD2. The germline CDR1 and CDR2 sequences are SGHRS and YFSETQ. J lost 7 bases, V lost 0 bases, and 4 bases had no gene match. The CDR3 spans 14 residues. This CDR3 is CASSLGLAVNEQFF. The sequenced part of the CDR3 DNA is TGCGCCAGCAGCTTGGGACTAGCAGTAAATGAG.

The table lists this clone with many counts. Sequencing ends 3 residues short of the CDR3 end; the germline J gene provides the rest. The chain recombines TRBV4-1 with TRBJ2-3; a possible D gene is TRBD2 (6 bases). Germline V gene lookup returns CDR1 MGHRA and CDR2 YSYEKL. The V gene lost 1 base and the J gene lost 3 bases, with 14 bases spanning the gap. The CDR3 is 16 residues long. The CDR3 sequence is CASSQVGGVLTDTQYF. Incomplete CDR3 DNA: TGCGCCAGCAGCCAAGTGGGGGGAGTATTGACAGATACG.

In its sample, this clone was seen many times. Sequencing ends 3 residues short of the CDR3 end; the germline J gene provides the rest. The J gene is TRBJ2-2, the V gene TRBV19; 9 bases line up with TRBD2. This CDR3 spans 16 amino acids. Unmatched junction bases numbered 8, after V lost 7 bases and J lost 2 bases. Germline CDR1 LNHDA, CDR2 SQIVND (reference sequence). The part of the CDR3 DNA that was read is TGTGCCAGTAAGCGGGAGGCCCAAATTAACACCGGGGAG. Translation: CASKREAQINTGE. The whole CDR3 region reads CASKREAQINTGELFF.

This clone has a count of ten or more. The read ends 3 residues shy of where the CDR3 ends; the end is completed using the germline J gene. The genes are TRBV28 and TRBJ1-4; tentative D call: TRBD1 (5 bases). Germline V gives CDR1 MDHEN, CDR2 SYDVKM. There are 15 residues in the CDR3. Deletions cut 7 bases from V and 6 bases from J, with 18 bases between. The CDR3 sequence is CASNPRRGADEKLFF. The covered CDR3 bases are TGTGCCAGCAACCCCCGGAGGGGCGCCGATGAAAAA.

The sample holds many counts of this clone. The sequenced fragment ends 3 residues before the CDR3 boundary, so the rest is inferred from the germline J gene. The chain carries TRBV18 and TRBJ1-3; D perhaps matches TRBD1 (5 bases). CDR1 and CDR2 from the germline V gene are KGHSH and LQKENI. CDR3 size: 15 residues. The V gene lost 2 bases and the J gene lost 0 bases, with 8 bases spanning the gap. The sequenced CDR3 bases are TGTGCCAGCTCACCAGGGGCAGACTCTGGAAACACC. The encoded protein is CASSPGADSGNT. The entire CDR3 is CASSPGADSGNTIYF.

Many counts were recorded for this clone. The CDR3 end is not reached by the read, which stops 3 residues before it; the germline J gene fills it in. The genes are TRBV19 and TRBJ2-5; a possible D gene is TRBD1 (6 bases). Trimming pared 3 bases from V and 3 bases from J, leaving 8 bases between. This CDR3 is 13 amino acids long. The germline gives CDR1 LNHDA, CDR2 SQIVND (reference sequence). CDR3 DNA (partial): TGTGCCAGTAGTATTAACAGGGAAGAGACC. Its translation is CASSINREET. From start to end, the CDR3 is CASSINREETQYF.

In regard to this clone: The read comes to an end 3 residues before the CDR3 does, leaving the germline J gene to fill in the end. The rearrangement joins TRBV30 to TRBJ1-2; a possible D gene is TRBD1 (6 bases). Germline V lookup: CDR1 GTSNPN, CDR2 SVGIG (reference sequence). CDR3 size: 14 residues. The CDR3 reads CAWTTGSLVDDYTF. CDR3 DNA, as far as it was read: TGTGCCTGGACCACAGGGTCATTAGTAGATGAC.

This clone was observed at least ten times. Partial CDR3 DNA: TGTGCCAGCAGCTTGAGTAGATCTAATGAAAAG. Amino acid sequence: CASSLSRSNEK. The whole CDR3 reads CASSLSRSNEKLFF. The chain employs TRBV7-2 and TRBJ2-2; no reliable D call. The read halts 3 residues ahead of the CDR3 end, with the missing end drawn from the germline J gene. In germline, CDR1 is SGHTA, CDR2 FQGNSA. There are 14 residues in the CDR3.

This clone has at least ten counts. The sequence runs out 3 residues before the end of the CDR3; the remainder is reconstructed from the germline J gene. V gene TRBV5-1 combines with J gene TRBJ1-2, with unresolved D. The CDR3 is 14 amino acids. Per germline, CDR1 SGHRS and CDR2 YFSETQ. V was clipped by 0 bases and J by 0 bases, with 6 bases between them. Partial CDR3 DNA: TGCGCCAGCAGCTTGGAGGGTACTAACTATGGC. This gives the protein CASSLEGTNYG. In full, the CDR3 is CASSLEGTNYGYTF.

This clone was recorded many times. From the germline J gene comes the end of the CDR3, since the read stops 3 residues before it. V and J are TRBV5-1 and TRBJ1-1; D gene ambiguous. With 4 bases removed from V and 2 bases from J, the gap between germline ends came to 18 bases. The CDR3 has 16 amino acids. The germline V gene encodes CDR1 SGHRS and CDR2 YFSETQ. CDR3 DNA, as far as it was read: TGCGCCAGCAGCCCCTCGGGGATTAGGCCCAACACTGAA. Its translation: CASSPSGIRPNTE. The CDR3 as a whole reads CASSPSGIRPNTEAFF.